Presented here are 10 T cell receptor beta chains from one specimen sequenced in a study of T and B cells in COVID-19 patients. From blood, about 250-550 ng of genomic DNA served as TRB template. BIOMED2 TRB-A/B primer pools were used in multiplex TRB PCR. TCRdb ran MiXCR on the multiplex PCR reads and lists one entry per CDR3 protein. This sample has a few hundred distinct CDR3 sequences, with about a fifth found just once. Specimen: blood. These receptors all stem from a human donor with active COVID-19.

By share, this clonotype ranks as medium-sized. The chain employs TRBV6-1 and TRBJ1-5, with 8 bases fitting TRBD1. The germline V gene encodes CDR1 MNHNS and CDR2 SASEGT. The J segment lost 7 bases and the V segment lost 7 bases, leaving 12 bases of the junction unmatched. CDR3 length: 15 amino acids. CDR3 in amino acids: CASTETGEEGQPQHF. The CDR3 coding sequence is TGTGCCAGCACCGAGACAGGGGAAGAAGGGCAGCCCCAGCATTTT.

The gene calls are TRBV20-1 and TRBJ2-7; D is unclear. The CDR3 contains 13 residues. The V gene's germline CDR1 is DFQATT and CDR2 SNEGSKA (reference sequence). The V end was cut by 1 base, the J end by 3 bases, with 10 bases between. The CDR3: CSARGRYSYEQYF. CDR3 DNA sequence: TGCAGTGCTAGAGGCCGTTACAGCTACGAGCAGTACTTC.

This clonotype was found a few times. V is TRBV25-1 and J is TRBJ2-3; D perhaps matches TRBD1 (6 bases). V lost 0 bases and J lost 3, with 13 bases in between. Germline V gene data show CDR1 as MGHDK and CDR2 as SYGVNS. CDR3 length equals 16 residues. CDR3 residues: CASSEYFGRGTDTQYF. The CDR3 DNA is TGTGCCAGCAGTGAATATTTTGGCAGGGGAACAGATACGCAGTATTTT.

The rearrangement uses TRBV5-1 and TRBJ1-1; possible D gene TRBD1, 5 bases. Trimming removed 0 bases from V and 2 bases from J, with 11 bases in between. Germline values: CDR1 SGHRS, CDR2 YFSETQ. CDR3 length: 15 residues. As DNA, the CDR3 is TGCGCCAGCAGCTTGGTGGGGCCATTCAACACTGAAGCTTTCTTT. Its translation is CASSLVGPFNTEAFF.

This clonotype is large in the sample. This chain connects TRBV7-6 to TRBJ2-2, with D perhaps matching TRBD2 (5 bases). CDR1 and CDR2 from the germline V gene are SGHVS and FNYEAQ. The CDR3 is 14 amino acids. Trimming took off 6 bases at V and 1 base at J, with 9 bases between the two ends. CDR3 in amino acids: CASRPGGNTGELFF. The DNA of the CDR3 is TGTGCCAGCAGACCAGGAGGGAACACCGGGGAGCTGTTTTTT.

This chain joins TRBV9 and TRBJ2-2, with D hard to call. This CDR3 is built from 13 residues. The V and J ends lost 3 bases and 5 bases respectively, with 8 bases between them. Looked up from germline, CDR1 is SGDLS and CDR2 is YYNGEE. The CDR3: CASSDKFTGELFF. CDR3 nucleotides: TGTGCCAGCAGCGATAAATTTACCGGGGAGCTGTTTTTT.

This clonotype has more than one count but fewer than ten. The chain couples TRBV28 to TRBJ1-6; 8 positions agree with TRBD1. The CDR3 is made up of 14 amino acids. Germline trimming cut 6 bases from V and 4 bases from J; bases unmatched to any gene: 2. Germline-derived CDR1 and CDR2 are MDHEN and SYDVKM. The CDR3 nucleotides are TGTGCCAGCAGACAGGGGGGGTATAATTCACCCCTCCACTTT. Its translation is CASRQGGYNSPLHF.

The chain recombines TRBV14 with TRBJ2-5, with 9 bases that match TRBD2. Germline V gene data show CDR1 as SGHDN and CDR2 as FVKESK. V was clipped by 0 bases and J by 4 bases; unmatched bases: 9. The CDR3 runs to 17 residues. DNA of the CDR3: TGTGCCAGCAGCCAAGATTATACGCGGGGGGGTGTAGAGACCCAGTACTTC. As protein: CASSQDYTRGGVETQYF. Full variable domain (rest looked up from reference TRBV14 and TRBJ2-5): EAGVTQFPSHSVIEKGQTVTLRCDPISGHDNLYWYRRVMGKEIKFLLHFVKESKQDESGMPNNRFLAERTGGTYSTLKVQPAELEDSGVYFCASSQDYTRGGVETQYFGPGTRLLVL.

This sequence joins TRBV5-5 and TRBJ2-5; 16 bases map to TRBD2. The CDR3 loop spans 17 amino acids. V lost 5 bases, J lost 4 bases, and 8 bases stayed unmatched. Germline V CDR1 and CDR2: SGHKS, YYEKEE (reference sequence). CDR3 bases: TGTGCCAGCAGGCTGGGACTAGCGGGGGGGCATGGAGAGACCCAGTACTTC. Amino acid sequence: CASRLGLAGGHGETQYF.

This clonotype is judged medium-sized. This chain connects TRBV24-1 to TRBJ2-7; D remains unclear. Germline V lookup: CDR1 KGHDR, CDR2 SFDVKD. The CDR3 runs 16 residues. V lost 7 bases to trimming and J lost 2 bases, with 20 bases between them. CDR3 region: CATRLLKAPPAYEQYF. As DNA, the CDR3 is TGTGCCACCAGGCTCCTTAAGGCCCCCCCAGCCTACGAGCAGTACTTC.